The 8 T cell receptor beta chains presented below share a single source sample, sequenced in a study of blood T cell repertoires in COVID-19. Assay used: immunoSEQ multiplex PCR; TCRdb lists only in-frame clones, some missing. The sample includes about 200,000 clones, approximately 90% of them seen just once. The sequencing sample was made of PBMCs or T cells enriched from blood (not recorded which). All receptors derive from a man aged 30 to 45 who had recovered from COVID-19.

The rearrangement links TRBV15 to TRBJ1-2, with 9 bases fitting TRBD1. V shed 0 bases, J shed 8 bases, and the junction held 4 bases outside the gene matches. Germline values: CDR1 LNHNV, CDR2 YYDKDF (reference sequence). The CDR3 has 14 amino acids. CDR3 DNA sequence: TGTGCCACCAGCAGAGATGTGGGACAGGGAGGCTACACCTTC. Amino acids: CATSRDVGQGGYTF.

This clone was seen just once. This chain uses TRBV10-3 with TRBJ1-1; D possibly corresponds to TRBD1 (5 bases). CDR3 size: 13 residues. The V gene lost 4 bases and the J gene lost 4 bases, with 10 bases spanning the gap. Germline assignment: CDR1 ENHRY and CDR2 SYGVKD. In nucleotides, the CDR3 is TGTGCCATCAGTGCTGACAGCCTCACTGAAGCTTTCTTT. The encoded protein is CAISADSLTEAFF.

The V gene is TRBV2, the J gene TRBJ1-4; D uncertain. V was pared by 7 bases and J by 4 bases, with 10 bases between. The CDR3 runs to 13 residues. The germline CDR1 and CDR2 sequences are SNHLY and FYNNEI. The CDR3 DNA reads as TGTGCCAGCACCCGGGAGCTTAATGAAAAACTGTTTTTT. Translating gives CASTRELNEKLFF.

This CDR3 reads CASSQESTTSGGDEQFF. The CDR3 nucleotides are TGTGCCAGCAGCCAAGAAAGTACAACTAGCGGAGGCGATGAGCAGTTCTTC. V usage is TRBV3-1 (or the pseudogene TRBV3-2) and J usage is TRBJ2-1, with 8 bases that match TRBD2. This CDR3 region has 17 residues. The germline V gene has CDR1 LGHDT and CDR2 YNNKEL (reference sequence). J lost 8 bases, V lost 0 bases, and 12 bases had no gene match.

The CDR3 region is CAMESGQGVDGYTF. The CDR3 DNA reads as TGTGCCATGGAATCCGGACAGGGGGTCGATGGCTACACCTTC. The chain is built from TRBV10-3 and TRBJ1-2, with 10 positions matching TRBD1. Germline trimming cut 9 bases from V and 6 bases from J; bases unmatched to any gene: 10. The CDR3 runs 14 residues. Germline V gene lookup returns CDR1 ENHRY and CDR2 SYGVKD.

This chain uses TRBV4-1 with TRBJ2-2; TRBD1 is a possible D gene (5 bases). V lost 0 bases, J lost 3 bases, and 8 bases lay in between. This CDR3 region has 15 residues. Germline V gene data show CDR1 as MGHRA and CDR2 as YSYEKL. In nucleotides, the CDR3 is TGCGCCAGCAGCCAAGATAGGGGCTACACCGGGGAGCTGTTTTTT. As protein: CASSQDRGYTGELFF.

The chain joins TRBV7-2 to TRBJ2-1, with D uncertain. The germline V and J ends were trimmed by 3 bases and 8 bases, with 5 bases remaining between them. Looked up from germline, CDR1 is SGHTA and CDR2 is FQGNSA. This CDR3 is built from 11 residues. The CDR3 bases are TGTGCCAGCAGCTTCGGGTATGAGCAGTTCTTC. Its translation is CASSFGYEQFF.

The CDR3 DNA is TGTGCCAGCAGTTACCGACAGGGGAGGTATAACTATGGCTACACCTTC. This codes for CASSYRQGRYNYGYTF. The chain employs TRBV6-5 and TRBJ1-2; TRBD1 agrees at 8 bases. The CDR3 runs to 16 residues. Germline loops: CDR1 MNHEY, CDR2 SVGAGI. With V trimmed by 2 bases and J by 1 base, 6 bases remained unmatched.